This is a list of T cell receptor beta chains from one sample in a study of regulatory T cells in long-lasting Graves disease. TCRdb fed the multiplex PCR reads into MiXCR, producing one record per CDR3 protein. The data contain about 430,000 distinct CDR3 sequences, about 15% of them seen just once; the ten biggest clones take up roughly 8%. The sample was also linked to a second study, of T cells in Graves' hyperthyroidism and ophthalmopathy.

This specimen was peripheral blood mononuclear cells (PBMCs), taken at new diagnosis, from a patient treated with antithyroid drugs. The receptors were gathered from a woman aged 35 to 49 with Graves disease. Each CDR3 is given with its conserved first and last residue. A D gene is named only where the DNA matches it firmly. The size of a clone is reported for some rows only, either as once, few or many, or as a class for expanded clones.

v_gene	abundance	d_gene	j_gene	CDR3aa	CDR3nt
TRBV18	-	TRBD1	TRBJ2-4	CASSLGTGIAKNIQYF	TGTGCCAGCTCCCTTGGGACAGGGATCGCCAAAAACATTCAGTACTTC
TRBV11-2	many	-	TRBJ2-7	CASSQDRSSYEQYF	TGTGCCAGCAGCCAAGACAGGTCCTCCTACGAGCAGTACTTC
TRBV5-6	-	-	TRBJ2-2	CASSPQGYSGELFF	TGTGCCAGCAGCCCCCAGGGGTACAGCGGGGAGCTGTTTTTT
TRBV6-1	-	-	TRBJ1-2	CASSPLDGYTF	TGTGCCAGCAGTCCCCTGGATGGCTACACCTTC
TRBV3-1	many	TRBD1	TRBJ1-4	CASSQRWGTGQGEKLFF	TGTGCCAGCAGCCAACGATGGGGGACAGGTCAAGGTGAAAAACTGTTTTTT
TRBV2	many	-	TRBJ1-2	CASSEERFRYGYTF	TGTGCCAGCAGTGAAGAACGGTTCCGCTATGGCTACACCTTC
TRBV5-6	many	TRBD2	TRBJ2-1	CASSKFLAGGNNEQFF	TGTGCCAGCAGCAAGTTCCTAGCGGGAGGAAACAATGAGCAGTTCTTC
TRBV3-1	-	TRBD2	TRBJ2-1	CASSQKPVFSGRGRANNEQFF	TGTGCCAGCAGCCAAAAACCCGTCTTTAGCGGGAGGGGACGAGCCAACAATGAGCAGTTCTTC
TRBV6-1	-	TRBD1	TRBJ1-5	CAVGKGAANQPQHF	TGTGCCGTAGGAAAGGGGGCCGCCAATCAGCCCCAGCATTTT
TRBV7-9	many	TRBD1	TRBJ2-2	CASSSFRDSTGELFF	TGTGCCAGCAGCTCATTCCGGGACAGCACCGGGGAGCTGTTTTTT
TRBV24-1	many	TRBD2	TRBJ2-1	CATSSLAGGRLHNEQFF	TGTGCCACCAGTAGTCTAGCGGGAGGCCGACTACACAATGAGCAGTTCTTC
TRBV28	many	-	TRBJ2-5	CASRQRTGSRETQYF	TGTGCCAGCAGGCAAAGAACAGGGTCCCGGGAGACCCAGTACTTC
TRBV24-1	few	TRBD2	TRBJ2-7	CATSGQTSGSYEQYF	TGTGCCACCAGTGGTCAAACTAGCGGGAGCTACGAGCAGTACTTC
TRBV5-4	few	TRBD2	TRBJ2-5	CASSAPGLAEETQYF	TGTGCCAGCAGCGCTCCGGGACTAGCGGAAGAGACCCAGTACTTC
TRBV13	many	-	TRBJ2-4	CASSGMGPAKNIQYF	TGTGCCAGCAGCGGCATGGGACCAGCCAAAAACATTCAGTACTTC
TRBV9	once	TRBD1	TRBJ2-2	CASSVGQGAAGELFF	TGTGCCAGCAGCGTAGGACAGGGGGCCGCCGGGGAGCTGTTTTTT
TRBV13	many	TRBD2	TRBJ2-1	CASSSGLAVHNEQFF	TGTGCCAGCAGCTCCGGACTAGCGGTCCACAATGAGCAGTTCTTC
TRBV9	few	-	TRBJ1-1	CASSAHPGGGTEAFF	TGTGCCAGCAGCGCTCACCCCGGAGGGGGTACTGAAGCTTTCTTT
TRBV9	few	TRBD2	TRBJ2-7	CASSVGSGRGEQYF	TGTGCCAGCAGCGTGGGTAGCGGGAGAGGCGAGCAGTACTTC
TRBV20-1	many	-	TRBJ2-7	CSARGFGLSYEQYF	TGCAGTGCTAGGGGTTTCGGACTCTCGTACGAGCAGTACTTC
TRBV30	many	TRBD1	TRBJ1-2	CAWRKQGAQGGYTF	TGTGCCTGGAGAAAACAGGGGGCGCAGGGTGGCTACACCTTC
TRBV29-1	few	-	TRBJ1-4	CSVVGRASGEKLFF	TGCAGCGTGGTGGGACGGGCGTCGGGTGAAAAACTGTTTTTT
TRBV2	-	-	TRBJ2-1	CASSTLAGYNEQFF	TGTGCCAGCAGTACACTAGCAGGCTACAATGAGCAGTTCTTC
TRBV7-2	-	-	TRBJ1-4	CASSQAGEGTEKLFF	TGTGCCAGCAGTCAAGCTGGGGAAGGGACTGAAAAACTGTTTTTT
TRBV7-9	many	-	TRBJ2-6	CASSLKGGLGANVLTF	TGTGCCAGCAGCTTAAAGGGGGGGCTCGGGGCCAACGTCCTGACTTTC
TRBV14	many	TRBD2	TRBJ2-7	CASSQGAGGYYEQYF	TGTGCCAGCAGCCAAGGAGCGGGAGGGTACTACGAGCAGTACTTC
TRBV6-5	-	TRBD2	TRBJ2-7	CASSYSIPVGLHPGTSFYEQYF	TGTGCCAGCAGTTACTCGATACCAGTAGGTCTCCACCCCGGGACTAGCTTCTACGAGCAGTACTTC
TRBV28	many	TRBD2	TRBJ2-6	CASSFPHGEGKSGANVLTF	TGTGCCAGCAGTTTTCCCCATGGGGAGGGGAAGTCTGGGGCCAACGTCCTGACTTTC